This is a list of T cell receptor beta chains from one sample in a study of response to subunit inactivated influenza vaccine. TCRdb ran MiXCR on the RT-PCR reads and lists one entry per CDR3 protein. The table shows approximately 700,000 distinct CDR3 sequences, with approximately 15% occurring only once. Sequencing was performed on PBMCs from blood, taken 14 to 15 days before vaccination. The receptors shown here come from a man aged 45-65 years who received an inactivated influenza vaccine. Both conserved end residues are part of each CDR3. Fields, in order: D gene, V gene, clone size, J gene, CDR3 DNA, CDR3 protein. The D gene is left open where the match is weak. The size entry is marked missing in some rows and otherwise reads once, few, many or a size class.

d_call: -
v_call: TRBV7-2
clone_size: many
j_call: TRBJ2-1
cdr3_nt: TGTGCCAGCAGCCCCCAAGCACCATCGGTTAATGGCAATGAGCAGTTCTTC
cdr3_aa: CASSPQAPSVNGNEQFF

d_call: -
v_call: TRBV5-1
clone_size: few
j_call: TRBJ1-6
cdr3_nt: TGCGCCAGCAGCTTGGGTAGACAAGGGGATTCACCCCTCCACTTT
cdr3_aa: CASSLGRQGDSPLHF

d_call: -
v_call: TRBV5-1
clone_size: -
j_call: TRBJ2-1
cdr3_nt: TGCGCCAGCAGCTTGGCCAGACGGGGCAATGAGCAGTTCTTC
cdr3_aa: CASSLARRGNEQFF

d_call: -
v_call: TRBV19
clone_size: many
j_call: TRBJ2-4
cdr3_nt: TGTGCCAGTGGGGGGATGGAAAACATTCAGTACTTC
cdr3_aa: CASGGMENIQYF

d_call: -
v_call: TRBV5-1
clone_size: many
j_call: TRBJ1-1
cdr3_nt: TGCGCCAGCAGCTTGGGTGGGGCATGGACTGAAGCTTTCTTT
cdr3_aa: CASSLGGAWTEAFF

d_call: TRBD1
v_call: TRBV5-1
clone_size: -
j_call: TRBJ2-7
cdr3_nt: TGCGCCAGCAGCGTAGGACAGGGTGGCGACGAGCAGTACTTC
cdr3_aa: CASSVGQGGDEQYF

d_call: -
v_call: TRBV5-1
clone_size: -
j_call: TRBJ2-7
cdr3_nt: TGCGCCAGCAGCTTGGCCGGGTCCCACTACGAGCAGTACTTC
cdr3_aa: CASSLAGSHYEQYF

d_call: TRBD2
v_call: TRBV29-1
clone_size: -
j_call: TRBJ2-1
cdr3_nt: TGCAGCGTTGACCGGCGGGGGGGCCAACTCTTC
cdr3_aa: CSVDRRGGQLF

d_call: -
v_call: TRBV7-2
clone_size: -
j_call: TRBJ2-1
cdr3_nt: TGTGCCATCAGCGATCTGGTGGGGGCACGGTACTCTAGGCAGTTCTTC
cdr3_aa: CAISDLVGARYSRQFF

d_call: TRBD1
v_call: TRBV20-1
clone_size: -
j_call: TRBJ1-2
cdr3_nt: TGCAGTGTGGGACAGGGGGCGTCCTATGGCTACACCTTC
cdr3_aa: CSVGQGASYGYTF

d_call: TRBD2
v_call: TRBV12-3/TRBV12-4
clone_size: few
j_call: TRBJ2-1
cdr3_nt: TGTGCCAGCAGCCTTAAGCGGGGGGGCCAGAATGAGCAGTTCTTC
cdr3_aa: CASSLKRGGQNEQFF